This T cell receptor (beta chain) was captured in a study of early T cells in non-severe SARS-CoV-2 infection. On the study more broadly: Sequencing was performed on bulk RNA from unsorted whole blood, leaving chains unpaired.

This clonotype was picked up a small number of times. V was cut by 11 bases and J by 6 bases, with 20 bases left in between. Germline CDR1 and CDR2: MDHEN and SYDVKM. The CDR3 consists of 13 residues. The TCR library protocol attached unique molecular identifiers to the individual cDNA molecules. TCRdb itself ran the 5' RACE reads through MiXCR, one entry per CDR3 protein. The sample lists around 58,000 distinct CDR3 sequences, 14% to 15% occurring once. The input for sequencing was whole blood, taken at baseline. The source is an adult who was a healthcare worker with PCR-confirmed SARS-CoV-2 infection or an uninfected control (not recorded which). V and J are TRBV28 and TRBJ2-7, with D possibly called TRBD1 or TRBD2 (6 bases each). CDR3 coding DNA: TGTGCCTGGGGGGCAATGGACCTCCCCGAGCAGTACTTC. Its protein is CAWGAMDLPEQYF.